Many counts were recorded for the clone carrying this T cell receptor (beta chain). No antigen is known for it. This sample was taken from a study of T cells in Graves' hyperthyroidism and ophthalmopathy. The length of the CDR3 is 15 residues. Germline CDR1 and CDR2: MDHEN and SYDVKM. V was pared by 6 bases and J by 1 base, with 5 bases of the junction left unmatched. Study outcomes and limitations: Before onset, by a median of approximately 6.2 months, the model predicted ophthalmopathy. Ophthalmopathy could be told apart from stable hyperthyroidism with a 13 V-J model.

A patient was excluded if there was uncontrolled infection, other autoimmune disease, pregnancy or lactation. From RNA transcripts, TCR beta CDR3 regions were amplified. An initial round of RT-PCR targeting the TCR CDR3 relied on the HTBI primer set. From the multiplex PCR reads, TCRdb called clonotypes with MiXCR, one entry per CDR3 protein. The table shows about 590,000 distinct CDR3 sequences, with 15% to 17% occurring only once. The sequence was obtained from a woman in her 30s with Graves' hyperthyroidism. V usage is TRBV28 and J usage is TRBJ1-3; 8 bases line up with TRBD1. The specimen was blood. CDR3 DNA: TGTGCCAGCAGCCTCAACAGGGGGTCTGGAAACACCATATATTTT. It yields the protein CASSLNRGSGNTIYF.